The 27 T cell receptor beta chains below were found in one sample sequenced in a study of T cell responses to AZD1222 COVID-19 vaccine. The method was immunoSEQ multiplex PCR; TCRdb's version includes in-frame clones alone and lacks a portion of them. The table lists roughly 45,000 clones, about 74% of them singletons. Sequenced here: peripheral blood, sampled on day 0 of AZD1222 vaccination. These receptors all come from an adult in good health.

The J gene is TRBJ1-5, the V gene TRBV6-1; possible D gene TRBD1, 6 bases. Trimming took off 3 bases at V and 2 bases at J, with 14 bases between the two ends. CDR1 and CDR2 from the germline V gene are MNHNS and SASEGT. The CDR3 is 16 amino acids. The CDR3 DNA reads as TGTGCCAGCAGTGAGGAACAGGGTACGGGCAATCAGCCCCAGCATTTT. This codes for CASSEEQGTGNQPQHF.

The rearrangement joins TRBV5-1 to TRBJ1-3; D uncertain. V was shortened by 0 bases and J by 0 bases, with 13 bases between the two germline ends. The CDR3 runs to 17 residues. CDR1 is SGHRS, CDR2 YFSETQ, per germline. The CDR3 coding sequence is TGCGCCAGCAGCTTGGGGGCTACACGTCTCTCTGGAAACACCATATATTTT. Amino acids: CASSLGATRLSGNTIYF.

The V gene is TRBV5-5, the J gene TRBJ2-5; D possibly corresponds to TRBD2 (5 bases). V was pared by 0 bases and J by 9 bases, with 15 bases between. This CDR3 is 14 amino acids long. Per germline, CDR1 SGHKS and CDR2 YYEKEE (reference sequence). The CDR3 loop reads CASSLAIRTEAQYF. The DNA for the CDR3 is TGTGCCAGCAGCTTGGCGATTCGGACTGAGGCCCAGTACTTC.

The CDR3 loop is CASSYSGGTQPQHF. CDR3 bases: TGTGCCAGCAGTTATTCGGGGGGTACTCAGCCCCAGCATTTT. The chain joins TRBV6-2 or TRBV6-3 to TRBJ1-5, with D possibly matching TRBD1 (5 bases). Germline CDR1 is MNHEY and CDR2 is SVGEGT. The CDR3 loop spans 14 amino acids. The germline V and J ends were trimmed by 3 bases and 6 bases, with 12 bases remaining between them.

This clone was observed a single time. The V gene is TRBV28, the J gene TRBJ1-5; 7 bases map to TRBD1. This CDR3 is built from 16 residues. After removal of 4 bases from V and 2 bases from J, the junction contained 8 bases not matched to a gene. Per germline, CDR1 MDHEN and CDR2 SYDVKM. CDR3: CASSSTQGVGNQPQHF. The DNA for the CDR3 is TGTGCCAGCAGTTCCACTCAGGGGGTCGGCAATCAGCCCCAGCATTTT.

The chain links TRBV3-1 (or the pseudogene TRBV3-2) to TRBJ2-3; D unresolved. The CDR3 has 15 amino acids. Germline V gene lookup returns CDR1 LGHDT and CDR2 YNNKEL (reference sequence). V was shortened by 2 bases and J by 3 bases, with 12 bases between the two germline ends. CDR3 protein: CASSQSPPRTDTQYF. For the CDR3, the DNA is TGTGCCAGCAGCCAATCCCCCCCGCGGACAGATACGCAGTATTTT.

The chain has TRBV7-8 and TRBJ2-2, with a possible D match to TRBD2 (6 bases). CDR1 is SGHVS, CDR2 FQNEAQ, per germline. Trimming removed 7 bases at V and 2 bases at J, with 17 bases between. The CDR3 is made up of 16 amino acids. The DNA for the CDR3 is TGTGCCAGCATCCTTAGCAGGGACTTTAACACCGGGGAGCTGTTTTTT. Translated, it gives CASILSRDFNTGELFF.

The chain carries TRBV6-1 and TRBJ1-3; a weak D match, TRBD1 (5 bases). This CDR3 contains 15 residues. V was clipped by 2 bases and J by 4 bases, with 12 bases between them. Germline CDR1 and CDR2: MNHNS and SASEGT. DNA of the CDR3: TGTGCCAGCAGTGAATTTAGGGGCGCCGGAAACACCATATATTTT. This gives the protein CASSEFRGAGNTIYF.

The CDR3 region has the DNA TGTGCCAGCAGCTTGGAGTGGGGTCTCCGGGAGCAGTTCTTC. Residues: CASSLEWGLREQFF. V and J are TRBV5-5 and TRBJ2-1, with D unclear. Per germline, CDR1 SGHKS and CDR2 YYEKEE (reference sequence). The CDR3 contains 14 residues. The germline V and J ends were trimmed by 0 bases and 10 bases, with 14 bases remaining between them.

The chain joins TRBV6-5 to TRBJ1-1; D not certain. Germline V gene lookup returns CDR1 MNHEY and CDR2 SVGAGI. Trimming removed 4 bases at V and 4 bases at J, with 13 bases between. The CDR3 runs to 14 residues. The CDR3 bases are TGTGCCAGCAGTTGGGTCTCGGGAAGCACTGAAGCTTTCTTT. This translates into CASSWVSGSTEAFF.

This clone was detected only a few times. The CDR3, as DNA: TGTGCCAGCAGTTACTCGGCGACTAGCGGGAGCGATGAGCAGTTCTTC. Translated, it gives CASSYSATSGSDEQFF. The chain combines TRBV6-2 or TRBV6-3 with TRBJ2-1; 12 positions match TRBD2. The germline V gene encodes CDR1 MNHEY and CDR2 SVGEGT. This CDR3 has 16 residues. Trimming at V came to 0 bases and at J to 8 bases, leaving 5 bases not matched to a gene.

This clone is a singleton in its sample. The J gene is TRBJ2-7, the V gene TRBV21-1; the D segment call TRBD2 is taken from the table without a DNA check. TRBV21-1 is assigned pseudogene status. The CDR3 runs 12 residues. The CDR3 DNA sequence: TGTGCCAGCAGCAAACCCGGGGGCGAGCAGTACTTC. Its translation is CASSKPGGEQYF.

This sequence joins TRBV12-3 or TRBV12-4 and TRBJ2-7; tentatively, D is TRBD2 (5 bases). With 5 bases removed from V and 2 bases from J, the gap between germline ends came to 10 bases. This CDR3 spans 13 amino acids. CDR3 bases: TGTGCCAGCAGTCCAACTAGTACCTACGAGCAGTACTTC. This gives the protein CASSPTSTYEQYF.

Here the CDR3 DNA reads TGTGCCAGCAGCTTACGAGGACTAGCGGGAAACGAGCAGTACTTC. Its protein product is CASSLRGLAGNEQYF. The J gene is TRBJ2-7, the V gene TRBV7-2; 12 bases are shared with TRBD2. CDR1 is SGHTA, CDR2 FQGNSA, per germline. The CDR3 loop spans 15 amino acids. The ends lost 2 bases at V and 5 bases at J; junction bases unmatched: 4.

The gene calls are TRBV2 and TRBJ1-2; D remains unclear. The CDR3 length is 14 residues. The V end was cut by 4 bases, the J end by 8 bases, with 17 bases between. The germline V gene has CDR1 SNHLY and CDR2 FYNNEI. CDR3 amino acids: CASSGRRVLLGYTF. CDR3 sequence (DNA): TGTGCCAGCAGTGGCCGCCGGGTCCTGTTGGGCTACACCTTC.

The CDR3 spells CASSEQGIGEQYV. CDR3 bases: TGTGCCAGCAGTGAACAGGGTATAGGTGAGCAGTACGTC. The chain links TRBV2 to TRBJ2-7, with D tentatively TRBD1 (5 bases). This CDR3 contains 13 residues. With 2 bases removed from V and 7 bases from J, the gap between germline ends came to 12 bases. Germline V lookup: CDR1 SNHLY, CDR2 FYNNEI.

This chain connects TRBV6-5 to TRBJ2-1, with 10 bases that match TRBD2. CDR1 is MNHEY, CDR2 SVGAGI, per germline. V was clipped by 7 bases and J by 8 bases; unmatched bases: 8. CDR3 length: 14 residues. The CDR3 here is CASNRAGGQYEQFF. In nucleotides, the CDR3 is TGTGCCAGCAATAGAGCGGGGGGGCAGTATGAGCAGTTCTTC.

CDR3 amino acids: CASKVATHQPQHF. The CDR3 DNA reads as TGTGCCAGCAAGGTTGCGACGCATCAGCCCCAGCATTTT. The genes are TRBV6-5 and TRBJ1-5; D not certain. Germline assignment: CDR1 MNHEY and CDR2 SVGAGI. The V and J ends lost 7 bases and 5 bases respectively, with 12 bases between them. This CDR3 spans 13 amino acids.

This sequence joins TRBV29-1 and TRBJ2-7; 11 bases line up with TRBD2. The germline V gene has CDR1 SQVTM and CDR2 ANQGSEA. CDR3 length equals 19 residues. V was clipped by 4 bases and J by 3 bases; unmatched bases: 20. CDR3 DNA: TGCAGCGTTGGACAGCAGCAAGCATTCGGGACTAGCGGCTTCTACGAGCAGTACTTC. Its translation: CSVGQQQAFGTSGFYEQYF.

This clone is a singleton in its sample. The chain's CDR3 is CASRRLLAVTDTQYF. DNA of the CDR3: TGTGCCAGCAGGCGTCTACTAGCGGTCACAGATACGCAGTATTTT. This sequence joins TRBV6-8 and TRBJ2-3; 8 positions agree with TRBD2. Unmatched junction bases numbered 7, after V lost 6 bases and J lost 2 bases. The germline V gene encodes CDR1 MNHGY and CDR2 SAAAGT. The CDR3 sequence is 15 residues long.

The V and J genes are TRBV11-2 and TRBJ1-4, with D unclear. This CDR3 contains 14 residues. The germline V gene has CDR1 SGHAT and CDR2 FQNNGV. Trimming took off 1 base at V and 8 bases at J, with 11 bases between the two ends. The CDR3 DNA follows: TGTGCCAGCAGCTTAGGACCGTCTGGGGAAAAACTGTTTTTT. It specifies CASSLGPSGEKLFF.

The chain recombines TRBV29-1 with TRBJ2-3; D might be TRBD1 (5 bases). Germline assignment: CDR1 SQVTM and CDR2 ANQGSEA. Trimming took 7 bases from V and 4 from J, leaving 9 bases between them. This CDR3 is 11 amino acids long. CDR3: CSETRADTQYF. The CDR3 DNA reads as TGCAGCGAGACCAGGGCAGATACGCAGTATTTT.

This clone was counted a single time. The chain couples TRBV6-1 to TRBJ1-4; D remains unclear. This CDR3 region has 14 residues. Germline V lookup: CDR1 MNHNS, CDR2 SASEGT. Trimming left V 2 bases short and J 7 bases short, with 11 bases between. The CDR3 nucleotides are TGTGCCAGCAGTGAATTGGGAATAGGTGAAAAACTGTTTTTT. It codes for CASSELGIGEKLFF.

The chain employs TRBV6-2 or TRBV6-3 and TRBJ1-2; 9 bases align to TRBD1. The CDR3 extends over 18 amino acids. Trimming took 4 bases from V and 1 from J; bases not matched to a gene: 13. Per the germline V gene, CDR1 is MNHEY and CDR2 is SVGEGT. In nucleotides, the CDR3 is TGTGCCAGCAGTTCCCTGGGGACCGGGACAGGGCTTAACTATGGCTACACCTTC. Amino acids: CASSSLGTGTGLNYGYTF.

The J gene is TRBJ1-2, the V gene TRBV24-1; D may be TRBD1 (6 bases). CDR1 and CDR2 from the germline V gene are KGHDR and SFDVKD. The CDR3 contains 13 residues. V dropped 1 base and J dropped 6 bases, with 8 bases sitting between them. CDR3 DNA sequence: TGTGCCACCAGTGATTTACAGGGAGATGGCTACACCTTC. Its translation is CATSDLQGDGYTF.

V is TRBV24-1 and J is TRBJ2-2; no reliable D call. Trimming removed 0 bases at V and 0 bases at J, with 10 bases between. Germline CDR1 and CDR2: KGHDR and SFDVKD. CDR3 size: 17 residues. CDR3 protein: CATSDLRIEANTGELFF. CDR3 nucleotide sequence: TGTGCCACCAGTGATTTGAGGATAGAAGCGAACACCGGGGAGCTGTTTTTT.

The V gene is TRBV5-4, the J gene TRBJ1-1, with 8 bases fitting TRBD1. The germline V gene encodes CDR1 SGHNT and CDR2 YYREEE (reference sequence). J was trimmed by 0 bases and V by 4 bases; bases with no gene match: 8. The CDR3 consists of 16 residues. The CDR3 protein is CASSRGQGVLNTEAFF. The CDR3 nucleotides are TGTGCCAGCAGCCGAGGACAGGGTGTATTGAACACTGAAGCTTTCTTT.